This T cell receptor beta chain is from a study of CD8+CD57+ T cells in acquired aplastic anemia. At the level of the study: Across the sorted CD4+ and CD8+ cells, DNA amounts averaged roughly 3 ug. On average, healthy donors gave around 10 million reads for CD4+ cells.

Comment on this clonotype: This may come from a read error, since a much larger clone is one base off.

This CDR3 has 13 residues. V gave up 4 bases and J gave up 1 base, with 7 bases separating them. Germline V gene sequence: CDR1 MNHNS, CDR2 SASEGT. The use of genomic DNA as template underpinned the TCR beta VDJ and CDR3 profiling. TCRdb itself ran the reads through MiXCR, one entry per CDR3 protein. Here the sample spans about 200,000 distinct CDR3 sequences, roughly 35% being singletons. J is TRBJ1-1 and V is TRBV6-1; D may be TRBD1 (5 bases). The receptor was derived from a human donor in good health, serving as a control. Input material: sorted CD4+, CD8+, or CD8+CD57+ T cells (not recorded which) from PBMCs. This chain's CDR3 is CASSVTANTEAFF. The CDR3 nucleotides read TGTGCCAGCAGTGTGACAGCGAACACTGAAGCTTTCTTT.